This TCR beta chain came from a study of blood T cell repertoires in COVID-19. Looking at the study overall: Acute and convalescent COVID-19 samples came from the United States, Italy and Spain.

This CDR3 spans 14 amino acids. Germline assignment: CDR1 MDHEN and CDR2 SYDVKM. Trimming took 5 bases from V and 0 from J, leaving 10 bases between them. Authors' data handling: Nucleated cell number was recorded as an estimate derived from reference gene primer amplification. Only in-frame clones appear in the TCRdb table, and some are missing; sequencing was by immunoSEQ multiplex PCR. That table gives V, J and clone size, and the DNA gave D and trimming. Of some 140,000 clones listed, roughly 77% are singletons. Recruited during active infection, patients (from Seattle) were subsequently followed longitudinally.

The source of this sequence is a woman in her 70s with COVID-19, enrolled during active disease. This chain joins TRBV28 and TRBJ1-1; no firm D call. The sequencing sample was made of peripheral blood. DNA for the CDR3: TGTGCCAGCAGTCCACCAGGCATGAACACTGAAGCTTTCTTT. Encoded protein: CASSPPGMNTEAFF. Filled out from reference TRBV28 and TRBJ1-1, the complete variable domain reads DVKVTQSSRYLVKRTGEKVFLECVQDMDHENMFWYRQDPGLGLRLIYFSYDVKMKEKGDIPEGYSVSREKKERFSLILESASTNQTSMYLCASSPPGMNTEAFFGQGTRLTVV.